A selection of T cell receptor beta chains follows, all from one sample in a study of CD8+ T cells in alopecia areata. TCRdb's table, derived via immunoSEQ multiplex PCR, lists solely in-frame clones and lacks some. Among over 95,000 clones listed, 41% were seen once. Sequences were obtained from CD4+ T cells sorted from blood. The receptor source for this set is a human donor with alopecia areata. Both conserved end residues are part of each CDR3. The D gene is left open where the match is weak. Some rows mark clone size as missing; the rest say once, few, many or name a class of expanded clone.

d_gene	len	v_gene	j_gene	abundance	CDR3aa	CDR3nt
NA	13	TRBV7-9	TRBJ2-1	few	CASSSNRVFEQFF	TGTGCCAGCAGCTCGAACAGGGTTTTTGAGCAGTTCTTC
TRBD1	14	TRBV5-1	TRBJ2-3	NA	CASSSTGPTDTQYF	TGCGCCAGCAGCTCGACAGGGCCCACAGATACGCAGTATTTT
NA	16	TRBV28	TRBJ2-3	NA	CASSSSTSRNADTQYF	TGTGCCAGCAGTTCCTCCACTAGCAGAAACGCAGATACGCAGTATTTT
NA	11	TRBV7-9	TRBJ2-3	few	CASSLTNTQYF	TGTGCCAGCAGCTTAACCAATACGCAGTATTTT
NA	10	TRBV29-1	TRBJ2-5	few	CSVGTGTQYF	TGCAGCGTAGGGACCGGGACCCAGTACTTC
NA	15	TRBV6-6	TRBJ2-5	few	CASSYSNAPPETQYF	TGTGCCAGCAGTTACTCGAATGCACCACCGGAGACCCAGTACTTC
NA	17	TRBV28	TRBJ2-2	NA	CASILNRWGSPIGELFF	TGTGCCAGCATTTTGAATCGTTGGGGGAGCCCCATCGGGGAGCTGTTTTTT
TRBD2	17	TRBV2	TRBJ2-3	NA	CASSVQGLAGEVDTQYF	TGTGCCAGCAGTGTTCAGGGACTAGCGGGAGAGGTAGATACGCAGTATTTT
NA	16	TRBV7-2	TRBJ1-6	NA	CASSQTSRSYNSPLHF	TGTGCCAGCAGCCAGACTTCCCGCTCCTATAATTCACCCCTCCACTTT
TRBD1	14	TRBV29-1	TRBJ1-5	NA	CSVSIQGARQPQHF	TGCAGCGTGTCTATCCAGGGGGCGCGGCAGCCCCAGCATTTT
NA	15	TRBV4-1	TRBJ2-3	NA	CASSQGPSEADTQYF	TGCGCCAGCAGCCAAGGACCCTCAGAGGCAGATACGCAGTATTTT
TRBD1	13	TRBV15	TRBJ2-7	NA	CATQFDRGYEQYF	TGTGCCACCCAATTTGACAGGGGGTACGAGCAGTACTTC
TRBD1	16	TRBV5-4	TRBJ2-1	NA	CASSLLGQGSWNEQFF	TGTGCCAGCAGCCTGTTGGGACAGGGATCTTGGAATGAGCAGTTCTTC